This entry lists 9 T cell receptor beta chains sequenced from one sample in a study of T-cell memory formation after mild COVID-19. TCRdb fed the 5' RACE reads into MiXCR, producing one record per CDR3 protein. The sample consists of about 400,000 distinct CDR3 sequences, around an eighth of them appearing once. The sequencing sample was made of PBMCs or a T cell subset sorted from them (not recorded which). The receptors were gathered from a man aged 18 to 29 who had mild COVID-19 (a few samples of this study predate the infection). Cell type and time point are not known.

This chain links TRBV7-6 with TRBJ2-7; D unclear. The germline V and J ends were trimmed by 2 bases and 0 bases, with 11 bases remaining between them. Germline assignment: CDR1 SGHVS and CDR2 FNYEAQ. CDR3 length: 15 amino acids. Written as DNA, the CDR3 is TGTGCCAGCAGCTTAACGCAGGCTCGCTCCTACGAGCAGTACTTC. Its protein is CASSLTQARSYEQYF.

The genes are TRBV12-3 or TRBV12-4 and TRBJ1-2, with 8 bases aligning to TRBD1. J gave up 2 bases and V 2 bases, and 1 base lay outside the gene matches. This CDR3 contains 14 residues. CDR3 residues: CASSLPGGNYGYTF. The CDR3 region has the DNA TGTGCCAGCAGTTTACCAGGGGGCAACTATGGCTACACCTTC.

This clonotype has just a few counts. A read error may produce the germline difference seen at one junction end. The V call is TRBV11-2, the J call TRBJ2-2, with D maybe TRBD2 (5 bases). Germline assignment: CDR1 SGHAT and CDR2 FQNNGV. The CDR3 totals 14 residues. Written as DNA, the CDR3 is TGTGCCAGCAGCCTAGAGCGGCAAACCGGGGAGCTGTTTTTT. Amino acid sequence: CASSLERQTGELFF. The full variable domain, completed using reference TRBV11-2 and TRBJ2-2, is EAGVAQSPRYKIIEKRQSVAFWCNPISGHATLYWYQQILGQGPKLLIQFQNNGVVDDSQLPKDRFSAERLKGVDSTLKIQPAKLEDSAVYLCASSLERQTGELFFGEGSRLTVL.

This clonotype was seen repeatedly, ten times or more. The chain links TRBV7-2 to TRBJ1-6; D not certain. Germline V CDR1 and CDR2: SGHTA, FQGNSA. The CDR3 covers 14 residues. V was clipped by 6 bases and J by 9 bases, with 15 bases between them. In DNA form, the CDR3 reads TGTGCCAGCAGACGGCAGAAGGAGGGTTCACCCCTCCACTTT. This gives the protein CASRRQKEGSPLHF.

This clonotype was detected a few times. The chain joins TRBV28 to TRBJ1-1; 9 nucleotides align to TRBD1. Germline CDR1 MDHEN, CDR2 SYDVKM. V shed 7 bases, J shed 4 bases, and the junction held 10 bases outside the gene matches. The CDR3 length is 15 residues. CDR3 bases: TGTGCCAGCACCCCGGACAGGGGTAAATTCACTGAAGCTTTCTTT. It specifies CASTPDRGKFTEAFF.

The chain uses TRBV3-1 and TRBJ2-1, with TRBD2 matching 8 bases. Germline CDR1 reads LGHDT; CDR2 reads YNNKEL (reference sequence). V lost 1 base, J lost 10 bases, and 18 bases stayed unmatched. CDR3 length: 18 residues. CDR3 protein: CASSQGGSGKAGVREQFF. The CDR3 bases are TGTGCCAGCAGCCAAGGAGGGTCGGGAAAAGCGGGGGTGAGGGAGCAGTTCTTC.

The CDR3 loop is CASSSPDRFSGANVLTF. The CDR3 region has the DNA TGTGCCAGCAGCTCCCCGGACAGGTTCTCTGGGGCCAACGTCCTGACTTTC. The chain employs TRBV5-4 and TRBJ2-6, with 7 nucleotides matching TRBD1. J lost 0 bases, V lost 3 bases, and 6 bases had no gene match. There are 17 residues in the CDR3. Germline CDR1 and CDR2: SGHNT and YYREEE (reference sequence).

This clonotype was counted between two and nine times. The chain joins TRBV6-2 or TRBV6-3 to TRBJ2-5, with 8 bases identical to TRBD2. This CDR3 region has 14 residues. Germline V gene lookup returns CDR1 MNHEY and CDR2 SVGEGT. J gave up 3 bases and V 4 bases, and 4 bases lay outside the gene matches. CDR3 in amino acids: CASSSSGGEETQYF. In DNA form, the CDR3 reads TGTGCCAGCAGTTCGTCGGGAGGGGAAGAGACCCAGTACTTC.

This clonotype was seen ten or more times. The V call is TRBV4-1, the J call TRBJ1-5; TRBD1 is a possible D gene (6 bases). The CDR3 has 15 amino acids. V was clipped by 3 bases and J by 5 bases, with 14 bases between them. Germline loops: CDR1 MGHRA, CDR2 YSYEKL. CDR3 nucleotides: TGCGCCAGCAGCCATCCCGGGACACGGTATCAGCCCCAGCATTTT. Protein: CASSHPGTRYQPQHF.